Described below is a single T cell receptor (beta chain) sequence and its context. The V and J ends lost 4 bases and 10 bases respectively, with 19 bases between them. CDR1 and CDR2 (germline): KGHSH, LQKENI. This CDR3 comprises 14 residues. This entry is derived from a study of T cells in tuberculosis. Study-level background: The T cells targeted glucose monomycolate, a mycobacterial lipid, via CD1B. Whole-study findings and limits: T cells binding CD1B-GMM tetramer weakly possibly escaped the sort.

Libraries were prepared by immunoSEQ multiplex PCR; TCRdb keeps only in-frame clonotypes and omits some of them. The table shows tens of thousands of clones, with approximately 91% occurring only once. Thawed, overnight-rested PBMC were stained with GMM-loaded CD1B tetramer, viability dye and anti-CD3, then sorted. CD1B tetramers were loaded with Rhodococcus equi-derived C32 glucose monomycolate. Before cryopreservation, the sorted PBMC lost their CD14-expressing monocytes. This receptor was identified in an adult woman with latent tuberculosis. This chain links TRBV18 with TRBJ1-1; no firm D call. The sample consisted of CD1b-GMM tetramer-negative cells sorted from PBMCs. Here the CDR3 reads CASSLAGSNVGAFF. The CDR3 region has the DNA TGTGCCAGCTCACTTGCCGGGTCCAACGTTGGAGCTTTCTTT.